The T cell receptor beta chain described here comes from a study of T-cell reconstitution after alpha-beta-depleted transplantation in children. This clonotype was counted at least ten times. Its antigen remains unidentified. The V gene's germline CDR1 is KGHDR and CDR2 SFDVKD. Trimming cost V 6 bases and J 5 bases, with 18 bases left between them. This CDR3 is built from 15 residues. Unique molecular identifiers tagged the TCRbeta library. TCRdb reprocessed the PCR reads via MiXCR and lists one record per CDR3 protein. In the table there are 75,000 to 90,000 distinct CDR3 sequences, roughly an eighth of which are singletons. General study results and limits: High day-60 TCRbeta diversity in some patients came from surviving recipient T cells and thymic progenitors. The study reportedly traced alpha-beta T cells about two months after transplant to several hundred expanded graft clones. One year after transplant, T-cell counts and diversity came mostly from newly produced T cells.

The source of this sequence is a male patient between 2 and 10 years old who had a stem cell transplant for acute lymphoblastic leukemia, so the T cells may come from the graft donor. The source was PBMCs, mostly from graft donor cells, collected 180 days after TCRalphabeta/CD19-depleted stem cell transplant. The J gene is TRBJ2-5, the V gene TRBV24-1, with a tentative D call TRBD2 (7 bases). The CDR3: CATSFSGGGLETQYF. The CDR3 DNA sequence: TGTGCCACCAGTTTCAGTGGGGGGGGCTTGGAGACCCAGTACTTC.